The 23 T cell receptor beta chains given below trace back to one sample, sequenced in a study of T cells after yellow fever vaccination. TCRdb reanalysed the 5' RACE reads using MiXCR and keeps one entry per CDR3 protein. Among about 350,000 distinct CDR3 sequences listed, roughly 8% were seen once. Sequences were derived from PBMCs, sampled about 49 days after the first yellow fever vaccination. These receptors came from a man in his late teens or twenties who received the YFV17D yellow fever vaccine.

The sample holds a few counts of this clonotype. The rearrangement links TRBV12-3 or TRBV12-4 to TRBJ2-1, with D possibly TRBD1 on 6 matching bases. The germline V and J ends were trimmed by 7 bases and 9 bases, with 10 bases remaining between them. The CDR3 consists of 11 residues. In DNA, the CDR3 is TGTGCCAGCATGCAGGGGACTGAGCAGTTCTTC. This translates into CASMQGTEQFF.

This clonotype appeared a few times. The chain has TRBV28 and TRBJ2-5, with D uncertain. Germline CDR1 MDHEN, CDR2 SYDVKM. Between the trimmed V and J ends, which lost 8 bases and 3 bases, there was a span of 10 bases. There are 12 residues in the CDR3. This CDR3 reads CASGTLEETQYF. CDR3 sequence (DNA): TGTGCCAGCGGTACACTCGAAGAGACCCAGTACTTC.

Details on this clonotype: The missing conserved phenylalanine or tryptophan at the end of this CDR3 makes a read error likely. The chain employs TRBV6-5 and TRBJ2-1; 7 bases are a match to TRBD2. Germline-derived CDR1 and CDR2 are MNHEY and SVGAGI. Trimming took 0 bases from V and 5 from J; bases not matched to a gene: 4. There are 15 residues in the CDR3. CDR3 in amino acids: CASSYSERGNNEQFS. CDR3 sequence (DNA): TGTGCCAGCAGTTACTCGGAGCGGGGAAACAATGAGCAGTTCTCC.

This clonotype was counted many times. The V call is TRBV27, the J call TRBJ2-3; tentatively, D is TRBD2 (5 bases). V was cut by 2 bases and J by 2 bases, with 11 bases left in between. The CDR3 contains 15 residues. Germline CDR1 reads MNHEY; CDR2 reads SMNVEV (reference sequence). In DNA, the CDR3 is TGTGCCAGCAGTTTAAGGACTCCTGACACAGATACGCAGTATTTT. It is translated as CASSLRTPDTDTQYF.

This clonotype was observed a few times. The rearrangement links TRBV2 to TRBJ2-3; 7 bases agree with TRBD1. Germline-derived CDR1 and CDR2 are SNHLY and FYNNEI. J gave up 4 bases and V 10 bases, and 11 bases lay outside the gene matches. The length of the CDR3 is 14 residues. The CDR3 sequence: CATGSRGFADTQYF. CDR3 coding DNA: TGTGCCACCGGGTCCAGGGGGTTTGCAGATACGCAGTATTTT.

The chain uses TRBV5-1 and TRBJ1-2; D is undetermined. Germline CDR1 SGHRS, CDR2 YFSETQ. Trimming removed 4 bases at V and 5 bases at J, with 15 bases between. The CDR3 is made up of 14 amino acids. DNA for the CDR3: TGCGCCAGCAGCCCCGGACCAGAAACTTATGGCTACACCTTC. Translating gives CASSPGPETYGYTF.

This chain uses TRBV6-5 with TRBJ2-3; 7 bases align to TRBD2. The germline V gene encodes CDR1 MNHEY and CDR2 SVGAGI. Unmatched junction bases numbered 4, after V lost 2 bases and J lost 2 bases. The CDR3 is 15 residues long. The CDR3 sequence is CASSYGLAVTDTQYF. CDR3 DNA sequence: TGTGCCAGCAGTTACGGGCTAGCGGTCACAGATACGCAGTATTTT.

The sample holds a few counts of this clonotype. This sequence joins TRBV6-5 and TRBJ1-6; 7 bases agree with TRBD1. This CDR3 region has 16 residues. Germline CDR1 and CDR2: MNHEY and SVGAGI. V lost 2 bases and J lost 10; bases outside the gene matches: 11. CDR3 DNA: TGTGCCAGCAGTTACACAGGGGCCGGTTTTAGGTCACCCCTCCACTTT. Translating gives CASSYTGAGFRSPLHF.

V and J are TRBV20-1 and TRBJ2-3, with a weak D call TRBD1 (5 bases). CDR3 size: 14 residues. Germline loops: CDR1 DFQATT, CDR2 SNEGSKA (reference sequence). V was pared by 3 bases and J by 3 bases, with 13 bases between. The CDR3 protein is CSARLISGTDTQYF. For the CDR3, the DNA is TGCAGTGCTAGGCTTATCTCAGGGACAGATACGCAGTATTTT.

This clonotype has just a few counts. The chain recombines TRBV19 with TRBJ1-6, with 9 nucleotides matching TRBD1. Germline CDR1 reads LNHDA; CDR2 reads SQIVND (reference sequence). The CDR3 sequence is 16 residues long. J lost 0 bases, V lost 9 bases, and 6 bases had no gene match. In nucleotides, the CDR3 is TGTGCCAGCTCCGGGACAGGGAGCTCCTATAATTCACCCCTCCACTTT. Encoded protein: CASSGTGSSYNSPLHF.

CDR3 amino acids: CASSQDVGQSSYNSPLHF. DNA for the CDR3: TGTGCCAGCAGCCAAGATGTCGGACAGAGCTCCTATAATTCACCCCTCCACTTT. The rearrangement uses TRBV4-2 and TRBJ1-6, with D tentatively TRBD1 (6 bases). The CDR3 runs to 18 residues. Deletions cut 0 bases from V and 0 bases from J, with 12 bases between. CDR1 and CDR2 from the germline V gene are LGHNA and YNFKEQ.

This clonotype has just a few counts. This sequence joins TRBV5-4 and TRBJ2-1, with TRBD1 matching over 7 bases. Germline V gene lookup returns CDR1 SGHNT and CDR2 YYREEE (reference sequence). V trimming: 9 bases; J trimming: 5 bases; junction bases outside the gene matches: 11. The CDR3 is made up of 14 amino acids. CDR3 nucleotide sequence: TGTGCCAACCACGTGAGGGACAGAGACAATGAGCAGTTCTTC. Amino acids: CANHVRDRDNEQFF.

CDR3 protein: CASSQGVGTDTQYF. As DNA, the CDR3 is TGCGCCAGCAGCCAAGGAGTGGGAACAGATACGCAGTATTTT. J is TRBJ2-3 and V is TRBV4-1; the D is unclear. The ends were cut back, 1 base at V and 3 bases at J, with 8 bases in the middle. In germline, CDR1 is MGHRA, CDR2 YSYEKL. CDR3 size: 14 residues.

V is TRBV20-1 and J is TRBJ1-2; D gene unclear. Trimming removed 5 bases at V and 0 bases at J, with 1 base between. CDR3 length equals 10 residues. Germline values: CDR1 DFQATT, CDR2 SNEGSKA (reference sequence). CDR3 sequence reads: CSAANYGYTF. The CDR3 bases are TGCAGTGCTGCTAACTATGGCTACACCTTC.

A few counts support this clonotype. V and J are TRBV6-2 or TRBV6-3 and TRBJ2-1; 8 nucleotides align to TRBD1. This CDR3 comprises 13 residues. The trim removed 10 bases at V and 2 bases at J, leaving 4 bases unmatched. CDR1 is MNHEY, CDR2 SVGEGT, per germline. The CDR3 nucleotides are TGTGCCACCCAGGGGGCTACCTACAATGAGCAGTTCTTC. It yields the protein CATQGATYNEQFF.

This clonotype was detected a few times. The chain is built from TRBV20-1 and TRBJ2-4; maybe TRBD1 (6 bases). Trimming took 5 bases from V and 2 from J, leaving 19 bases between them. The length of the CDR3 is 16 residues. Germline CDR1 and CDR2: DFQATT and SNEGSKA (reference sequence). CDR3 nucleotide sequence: TGCAGTGCTCTAAACAGGGAATGGAGTCCCAAAAACATTCAGTACTTC. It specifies CSALNREWSPKNIQYF.

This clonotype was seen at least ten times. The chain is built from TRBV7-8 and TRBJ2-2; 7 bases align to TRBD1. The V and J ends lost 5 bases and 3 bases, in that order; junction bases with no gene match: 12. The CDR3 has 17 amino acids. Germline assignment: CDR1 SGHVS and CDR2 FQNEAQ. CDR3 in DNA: TGTGCCAGCAGCGCAGGGGCCGGGACAGCATACACCGGGGAGCTGTTTTTT. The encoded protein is CASSAGAGTAYTGELFF.

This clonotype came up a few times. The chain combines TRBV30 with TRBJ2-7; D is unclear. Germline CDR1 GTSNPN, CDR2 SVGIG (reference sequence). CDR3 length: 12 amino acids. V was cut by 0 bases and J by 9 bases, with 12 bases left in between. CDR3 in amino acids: CAWSVSALGQYF. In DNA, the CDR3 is TGTGCCTGGAGTGTATCCGCCTTGGGGCAGTACTTC.

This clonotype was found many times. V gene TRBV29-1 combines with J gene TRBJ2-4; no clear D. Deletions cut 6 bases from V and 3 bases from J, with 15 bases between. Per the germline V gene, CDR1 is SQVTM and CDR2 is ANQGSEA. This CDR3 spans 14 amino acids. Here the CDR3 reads CSVEWGGGKNIQYF. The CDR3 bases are TGCAGCGTGGAGTGGGGTGGTGGCAAAAACATTCAGTACTTC.

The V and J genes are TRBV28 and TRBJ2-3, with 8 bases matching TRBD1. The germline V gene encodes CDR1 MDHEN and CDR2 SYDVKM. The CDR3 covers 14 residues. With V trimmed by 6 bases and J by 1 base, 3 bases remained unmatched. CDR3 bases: TGTGCCAGCAGGACAGGGGCGGGCACAGATACGCAGTATTTT. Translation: CASRTGAGTDTQYF.

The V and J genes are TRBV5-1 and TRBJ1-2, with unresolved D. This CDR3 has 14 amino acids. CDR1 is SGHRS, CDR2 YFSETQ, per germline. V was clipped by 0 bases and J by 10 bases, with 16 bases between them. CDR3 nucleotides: TGCGCCAGCAGCTTGGGGGATCAGGCGGTGGACTACACCTTC. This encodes CASSLGDQAVDYTF.

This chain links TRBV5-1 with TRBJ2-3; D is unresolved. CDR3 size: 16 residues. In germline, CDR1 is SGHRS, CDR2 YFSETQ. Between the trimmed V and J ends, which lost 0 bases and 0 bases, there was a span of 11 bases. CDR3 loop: CASSLVPGSSTDTQYF. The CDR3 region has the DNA TGCGCCAGCAGCTTGGTGCCAGGAAGTAGCACAGATACGCAGTATTTT.

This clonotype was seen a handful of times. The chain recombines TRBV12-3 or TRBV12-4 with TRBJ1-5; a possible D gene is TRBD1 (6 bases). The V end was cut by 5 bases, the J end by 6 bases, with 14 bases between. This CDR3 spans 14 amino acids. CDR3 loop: CASSPRRGRQPQHF. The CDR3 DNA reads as TGTGCCAGCAGTCCCCGCCGGGGGCGTCAGCCCCAGCATTTT.